Following are 5 T cell receptor beta chains from one sample sequenced in a study of blood T cell repertoires in COVID-19. Clones were read by immunoSEQ multiplex PCR, and TCRdb kept only the in-frame ones, dropping some. The sample contains some 150,000 clones, around 84% of which appear only once. The material sequenced was peripheral blood. All receptors derive from a woman in her sixties or seventies with acute or convalescent COVID-19.

This chain links TRBV3-1 (or the pseudogene TRBV3-2) with TRBJ2-4; 9 nucleotides line up with TRBD1. V shed 4 bases, J shed 0 bases, and the junction held 4 bases outside the gene matches. The CDR3 is 16 amino acids. In germline, CDR1 is LGHDT, CDR2 YNNKEL (reference sequence). The CDR3 DNA reads as TGTGCCAGCAGCCGCCGGGACAGGGCAGCCAAAAACATTCAGTACTTC. This encodes CASSRRDRAAKNIQYF.

This rearrangement joins TRBV11-3 to TRBJ1-2; D gene uncertain. V dropped 3 bases and J dropped 1 base, with 6 bases sitting between them. The CDR3 is 13 residues long. Germline V CDR1 and CDR2: SGHNT, YENEEA. The CDR3 DNA reads TGTGCCAGCAGCTTGTCTAATAACTATGGCTACACCTTC. Encoded protein: CASSLSNNYGYTF.

The gene calls are TRBV20-1 and TRBJ1-2, with unresolved D. This CDR3 region has 11 residues. Germline-derived CDR1 and CDR2 are DFQATT and SNEGSKA (reference sequence). V lost 3 bases and J lost 6, with 8 bases in between. The CDR3 is CSASPYDGYTF. In nucleotides, the CDR3 is TGCAGTGCTAGTCCTTATGATGGCTACACCTTC.

The genes are TRBV18 and TRBJ1-1; 10 bases line up with TRBD1. V lost 2 bases, J lost 2 bases, and 14 bases stayed unmatched. The germline V gene has CDR1 KGHSH and CDR2 LQKENI. The CDR3 covers 19 residues. The CDR3 reads CASSPLGARGQGVNTEAFF. CDR3 coding DNA: TGTGCCAGCTCACCATTGGGGGCGCGAGGACAGGGGGTTAACACTGAAGCTTTCTTT.

The CDR3 sequence is CATSSRVRNTIYF. The CDR3 DNA reads as TGTGCCACCAGCAGTCGCGTAAGAAACACCATATATTTT. The V and J genes are TRBV15 and TRBJ1-3; no firm D call. The CDR3 runs to 13 residues. Germline V CDR1 and CDR2: LNHNV, YYDKDF (reference sequence). Trimming cost V 3 bases and J 5 bases, with 8 bases left between them. The full variable domain, completed using reference TRBV15 and TRBJ1-3, is DAMVIQNPRYQVTQFGKPVTLSCSQTLNHNVMYWYQQKSSQAPKLLFHYYDKDFNNEADTPDNFQSRRPNTSFCFLDIRSPGLGDTAMYLCATSSRVRNTIYFGEGSWLTVV.